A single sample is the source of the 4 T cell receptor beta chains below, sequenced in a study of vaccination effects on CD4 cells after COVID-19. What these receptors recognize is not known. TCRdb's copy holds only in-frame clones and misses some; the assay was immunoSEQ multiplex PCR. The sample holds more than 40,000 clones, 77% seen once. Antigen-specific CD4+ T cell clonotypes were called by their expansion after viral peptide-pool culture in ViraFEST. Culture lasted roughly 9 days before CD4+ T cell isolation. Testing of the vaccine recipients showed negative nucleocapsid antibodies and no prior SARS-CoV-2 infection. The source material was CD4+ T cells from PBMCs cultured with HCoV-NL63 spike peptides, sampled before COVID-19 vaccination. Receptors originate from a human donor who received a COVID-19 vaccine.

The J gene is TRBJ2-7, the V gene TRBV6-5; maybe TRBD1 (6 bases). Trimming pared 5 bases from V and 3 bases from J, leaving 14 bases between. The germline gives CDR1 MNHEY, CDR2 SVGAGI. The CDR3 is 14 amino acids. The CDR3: CASSISTGIYEQYV. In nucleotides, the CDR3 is TGTGCCAGCAGTATCTCAACAGGGATCTACGAGCAGTACGTC.

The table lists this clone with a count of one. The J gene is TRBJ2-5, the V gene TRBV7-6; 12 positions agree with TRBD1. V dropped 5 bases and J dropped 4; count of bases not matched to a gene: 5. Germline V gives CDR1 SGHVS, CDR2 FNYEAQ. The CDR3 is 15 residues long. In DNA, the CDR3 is TGTGCCAGCAGCAGGGGACAGGGGGCAGGAGAGACCCAGTACTTC. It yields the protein CASSRGQGAGETQYF.

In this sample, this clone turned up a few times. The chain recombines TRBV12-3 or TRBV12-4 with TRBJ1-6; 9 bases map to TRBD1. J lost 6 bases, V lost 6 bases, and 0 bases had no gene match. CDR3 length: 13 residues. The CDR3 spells CASRDRGNSPLHF. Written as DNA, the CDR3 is TGTGCCAGCAGGGACAGGGGTAATTCACCCCTCCACTTT.

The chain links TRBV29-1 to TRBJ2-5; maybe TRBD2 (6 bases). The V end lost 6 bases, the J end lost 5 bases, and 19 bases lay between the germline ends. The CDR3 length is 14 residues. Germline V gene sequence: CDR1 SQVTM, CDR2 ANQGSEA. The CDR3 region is CSVPIPEGSETQYF. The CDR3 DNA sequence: TGCAGCGTCCCAATCCCGGAGGGGTCGGAGACCCAGTACTTC.